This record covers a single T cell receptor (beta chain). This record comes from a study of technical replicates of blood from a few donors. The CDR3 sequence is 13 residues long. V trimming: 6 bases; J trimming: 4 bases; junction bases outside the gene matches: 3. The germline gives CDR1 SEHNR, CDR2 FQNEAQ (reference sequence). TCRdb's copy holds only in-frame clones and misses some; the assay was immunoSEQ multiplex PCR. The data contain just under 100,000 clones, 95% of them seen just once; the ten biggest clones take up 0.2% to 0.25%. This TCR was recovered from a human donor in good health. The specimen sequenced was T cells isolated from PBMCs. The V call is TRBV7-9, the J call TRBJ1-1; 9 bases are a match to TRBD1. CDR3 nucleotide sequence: TGTGCCAGCAGGACAGGGGGAAGCACTGAAGCTTTCTTT. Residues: CASRTGGSTEAFF.